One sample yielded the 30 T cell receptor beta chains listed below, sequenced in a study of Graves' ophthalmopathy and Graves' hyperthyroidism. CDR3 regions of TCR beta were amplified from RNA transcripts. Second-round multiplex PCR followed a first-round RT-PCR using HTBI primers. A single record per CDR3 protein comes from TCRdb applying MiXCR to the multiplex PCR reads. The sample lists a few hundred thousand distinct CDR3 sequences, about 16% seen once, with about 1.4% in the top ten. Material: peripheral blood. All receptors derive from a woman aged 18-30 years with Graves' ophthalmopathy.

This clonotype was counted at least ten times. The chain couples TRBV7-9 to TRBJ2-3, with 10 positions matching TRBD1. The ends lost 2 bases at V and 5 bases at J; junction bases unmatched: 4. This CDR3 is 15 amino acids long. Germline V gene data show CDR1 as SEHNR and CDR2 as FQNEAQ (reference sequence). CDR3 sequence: CASSLNGQGVDTQYF. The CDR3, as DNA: TGTGCCAGCAGCTTAAACGGACAGGGGGTAGATACGCAGTATTTT.

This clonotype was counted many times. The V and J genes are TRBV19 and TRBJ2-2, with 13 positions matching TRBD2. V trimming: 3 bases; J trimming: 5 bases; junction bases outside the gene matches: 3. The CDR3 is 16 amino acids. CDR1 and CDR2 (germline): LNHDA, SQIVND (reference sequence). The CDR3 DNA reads TGTGCCAGTAGTATTACTAGCGGGAGGGGTACCGGGGAGCTGTTTTTT. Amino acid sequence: CASSITSGRGTGELFF.

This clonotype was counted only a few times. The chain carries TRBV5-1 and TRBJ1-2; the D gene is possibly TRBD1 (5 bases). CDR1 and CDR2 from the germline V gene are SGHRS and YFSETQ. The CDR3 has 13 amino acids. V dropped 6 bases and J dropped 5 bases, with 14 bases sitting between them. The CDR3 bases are TGCGCCAGCACCATGGACAAGGGTTATGGCTACACCTTC. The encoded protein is CASTMDKGYGYTF.

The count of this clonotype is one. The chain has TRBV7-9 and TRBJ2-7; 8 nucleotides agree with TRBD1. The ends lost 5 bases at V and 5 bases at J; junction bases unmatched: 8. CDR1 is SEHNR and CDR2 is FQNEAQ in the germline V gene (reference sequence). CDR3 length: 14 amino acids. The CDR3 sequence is CASSRDRGVDEQYF. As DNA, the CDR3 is TGTGCCAGCAGCCGTGACAGGGGCGTGGACGAGCAGTACTTC.

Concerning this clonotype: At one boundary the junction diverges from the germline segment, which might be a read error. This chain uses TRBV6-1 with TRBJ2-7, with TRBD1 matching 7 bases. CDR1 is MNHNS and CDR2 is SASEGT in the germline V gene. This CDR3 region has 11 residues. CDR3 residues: CVSSEEGAKYF. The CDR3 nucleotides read TGTGTCAGCAGTGAAGAGGGGGCGAAGTACTTC.

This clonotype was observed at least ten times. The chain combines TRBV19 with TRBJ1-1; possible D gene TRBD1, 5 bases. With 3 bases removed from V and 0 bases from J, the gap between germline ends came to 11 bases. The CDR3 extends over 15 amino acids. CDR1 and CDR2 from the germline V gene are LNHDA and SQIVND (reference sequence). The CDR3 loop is CASSIHDSLNTEAFF. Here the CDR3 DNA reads TGTGCCAGTAGTATCCACGACAGCCTGAACACTGAAGCTTTCTTT. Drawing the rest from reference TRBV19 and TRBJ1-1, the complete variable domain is DGGITQSPKYLFRKEGQNVTLSCEQNLNHDAMYWYRQDPGQGLRLIYYSQIVNDFQKGDIAEGYSVSREKKESFPLTVTSAQKNPTAFYLCASSIHDSLNTEAFFGQGTRLTVV.

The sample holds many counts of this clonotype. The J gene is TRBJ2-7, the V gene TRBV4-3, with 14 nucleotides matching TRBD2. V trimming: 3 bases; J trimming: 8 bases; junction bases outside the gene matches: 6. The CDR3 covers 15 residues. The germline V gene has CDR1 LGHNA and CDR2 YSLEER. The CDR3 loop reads CASSQVGLAGEKQYF. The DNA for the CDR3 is TGCGCCAGCAGCCAGGTGGGACTAGCGGGGGAAAAGCAGTACTTC.

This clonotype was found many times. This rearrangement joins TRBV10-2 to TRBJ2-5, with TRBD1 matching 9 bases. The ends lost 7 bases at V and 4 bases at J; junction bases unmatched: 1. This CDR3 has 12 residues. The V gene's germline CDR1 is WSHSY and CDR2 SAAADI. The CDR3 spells CASMTGGETQYF. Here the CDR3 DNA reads TGCGCCAGCATGACAGGGGGAGAGACCCAGTACTTC.

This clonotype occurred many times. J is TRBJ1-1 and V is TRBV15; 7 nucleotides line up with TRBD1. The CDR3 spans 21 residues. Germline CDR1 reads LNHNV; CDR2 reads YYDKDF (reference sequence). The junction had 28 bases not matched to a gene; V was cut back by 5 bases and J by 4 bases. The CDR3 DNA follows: TGTGCCACCAGCGAGAGCCTCTTACCGGGACAGATCACTACGAGGAGCACTGAAGCTTTCTTT. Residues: CATSESLLPGQITTRSTEAFF.

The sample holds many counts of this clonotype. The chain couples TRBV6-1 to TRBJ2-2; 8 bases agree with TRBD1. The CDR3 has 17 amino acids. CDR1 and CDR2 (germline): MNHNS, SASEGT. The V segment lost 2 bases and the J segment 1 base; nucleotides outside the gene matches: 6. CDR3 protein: CASSESWDRWNTGELFF. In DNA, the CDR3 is TGTGCCAGCAGTGAAAGCTGGGACAGGTGGAACACCGGGGAGCTGTTTTTT.

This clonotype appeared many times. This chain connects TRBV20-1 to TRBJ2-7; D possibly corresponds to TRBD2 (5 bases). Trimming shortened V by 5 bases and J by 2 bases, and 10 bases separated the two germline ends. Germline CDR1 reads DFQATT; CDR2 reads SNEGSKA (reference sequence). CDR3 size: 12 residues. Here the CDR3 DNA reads TGCAGTGCTGAGGGAAAGGCCTACGAGCAGTACTTC. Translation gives CSAEGKAYEQYF.

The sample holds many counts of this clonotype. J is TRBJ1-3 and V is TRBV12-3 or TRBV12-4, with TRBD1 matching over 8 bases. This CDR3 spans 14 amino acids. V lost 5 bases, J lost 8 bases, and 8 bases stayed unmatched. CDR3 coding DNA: TGTGCCAGCAGTCCTGGACAGGGTCGGGACACCATATATTTT. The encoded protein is CASSPGQGRDTIYF.

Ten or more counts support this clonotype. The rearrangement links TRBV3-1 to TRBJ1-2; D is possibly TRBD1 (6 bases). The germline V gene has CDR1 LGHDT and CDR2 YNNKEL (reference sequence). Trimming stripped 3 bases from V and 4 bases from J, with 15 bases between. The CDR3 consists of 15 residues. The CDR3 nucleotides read TGTGCCAGCAGCCAGCAGGACAGATTACTCTATGGCTACACCTTC. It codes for CASSQQDRLLYGYTF.

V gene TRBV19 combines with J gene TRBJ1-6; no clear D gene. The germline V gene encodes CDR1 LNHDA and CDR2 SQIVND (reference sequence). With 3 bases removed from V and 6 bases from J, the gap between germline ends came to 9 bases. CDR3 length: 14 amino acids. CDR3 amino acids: CASSIPGLNSPLHF. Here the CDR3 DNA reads TGTGCCAGTAGTATCCCAGGTCTTAATTCACCCCTCCACTTT.

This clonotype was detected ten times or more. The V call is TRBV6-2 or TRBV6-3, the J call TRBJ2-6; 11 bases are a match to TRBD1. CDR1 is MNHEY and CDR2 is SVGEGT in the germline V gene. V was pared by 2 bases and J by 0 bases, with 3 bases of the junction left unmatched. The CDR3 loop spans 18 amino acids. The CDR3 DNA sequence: TGTGCCAGCAGTTACAGGGACAGGGGGATCTCTGGGGCCAACGTCCTGACTTTC. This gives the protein CASSYRDRGISGANVLTF.

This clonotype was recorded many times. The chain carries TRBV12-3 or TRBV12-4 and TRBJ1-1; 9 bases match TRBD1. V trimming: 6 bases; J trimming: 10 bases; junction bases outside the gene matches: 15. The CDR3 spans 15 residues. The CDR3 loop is CASSSGGQGPFGAFF. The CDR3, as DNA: TGTGCCAGCAGCTCCGGAGGACAGGGGCCCTTCGGAGCTTTCTTT.

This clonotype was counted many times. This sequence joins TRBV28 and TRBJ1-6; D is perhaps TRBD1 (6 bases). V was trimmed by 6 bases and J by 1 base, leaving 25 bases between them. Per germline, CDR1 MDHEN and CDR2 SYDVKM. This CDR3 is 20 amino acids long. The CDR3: CASSFRAQGNLKSYNSPLHF. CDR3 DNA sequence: TGTGCCAGCAGCTTCAGAGCCCAGGGGAACCTCAAATCCTATAATTCACCCCTCCACTTT.

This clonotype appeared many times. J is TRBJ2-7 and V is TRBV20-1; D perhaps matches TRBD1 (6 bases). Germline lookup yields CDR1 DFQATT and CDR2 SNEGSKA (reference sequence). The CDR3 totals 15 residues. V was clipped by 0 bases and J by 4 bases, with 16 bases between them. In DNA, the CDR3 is TGCAGTGCTAGAGATCTCAGGGGTGACCCGTACGAGCAGTACTTC. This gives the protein CSARDLRGDPYEQYF.

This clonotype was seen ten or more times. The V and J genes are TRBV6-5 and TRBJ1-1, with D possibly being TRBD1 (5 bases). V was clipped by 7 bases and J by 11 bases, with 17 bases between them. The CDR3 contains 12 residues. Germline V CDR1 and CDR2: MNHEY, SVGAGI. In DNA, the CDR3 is TGTGCCAGCATGGAGGGGTTAAGTACGGCTTTCTTT. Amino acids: CASMEGLSTAFF.

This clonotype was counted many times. In DNA form, the CDR3 reads TGTGCCTGGAGTGTCTCGGGCTACGAGCAGTACTTC. Translating it yields CAWSVSGYEQYF. This rearrangement joins TRBV30 to TRBJ2-7; unclear D gene. This CDR3 is 12 amino acids long. Deletions cut 0 bases from V and 3 bases from J, with 6 bases between. Germline values: CDR1 GTSNPN, CDR2 SVGIG (reference sequence).

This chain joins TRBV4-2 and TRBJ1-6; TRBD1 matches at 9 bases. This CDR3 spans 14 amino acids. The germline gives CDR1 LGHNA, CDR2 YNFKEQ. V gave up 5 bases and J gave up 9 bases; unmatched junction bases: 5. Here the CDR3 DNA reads TGTGCCAGCAGCTGGGGGGACAGGGTTTCACCCCTCCACTTT. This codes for CASSWGDRVSPLHF.

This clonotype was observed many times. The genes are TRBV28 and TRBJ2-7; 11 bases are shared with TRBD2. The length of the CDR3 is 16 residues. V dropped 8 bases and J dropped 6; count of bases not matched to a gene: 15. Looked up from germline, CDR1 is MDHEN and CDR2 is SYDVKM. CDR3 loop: CASVNGLAGGPSEQYF. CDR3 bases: TGTGCCAGCGTGAATGGGCTAGCGGGGGGCCCCAGCGAGCAGTACTTC.

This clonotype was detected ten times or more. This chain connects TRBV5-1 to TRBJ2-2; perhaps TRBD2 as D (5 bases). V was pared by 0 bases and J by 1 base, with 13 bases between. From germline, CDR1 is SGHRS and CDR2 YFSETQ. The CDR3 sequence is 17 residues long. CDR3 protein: CASSLAPGKVNTGELFF. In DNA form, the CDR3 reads TGCGCCAGCAGCTTGGCCCCGGGGAAGGTGAACACCGGGGAGCTGTTTTTT.

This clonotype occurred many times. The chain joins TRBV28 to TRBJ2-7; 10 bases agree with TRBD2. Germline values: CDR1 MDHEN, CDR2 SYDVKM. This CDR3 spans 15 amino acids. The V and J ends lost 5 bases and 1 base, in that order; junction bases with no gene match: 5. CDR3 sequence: CASSRGGLASYEQYF. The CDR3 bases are TGTGCCAGCAGTAGGGGGGGACTAGCGTCCTACGAGCAGTACTTC.

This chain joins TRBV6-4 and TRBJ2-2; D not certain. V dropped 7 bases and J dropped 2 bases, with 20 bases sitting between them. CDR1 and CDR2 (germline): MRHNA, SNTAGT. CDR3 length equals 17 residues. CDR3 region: CASNPQKVRLNTGELFF. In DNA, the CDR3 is TGTGCCAGCAACCCCCAGAAGGTCCGACTTAACACCGGGGAGCTGTTTTTT.

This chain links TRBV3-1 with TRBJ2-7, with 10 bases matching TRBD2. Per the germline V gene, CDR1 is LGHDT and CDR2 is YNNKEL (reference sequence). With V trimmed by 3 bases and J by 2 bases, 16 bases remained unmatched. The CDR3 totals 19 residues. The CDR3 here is CASSHGAASGSRTTYEQYF. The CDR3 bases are TGTGCCAGCAGCCATGGGGCGGCTAGCGGGAGTAGGACGACCTACGAGCAGTACTTC.

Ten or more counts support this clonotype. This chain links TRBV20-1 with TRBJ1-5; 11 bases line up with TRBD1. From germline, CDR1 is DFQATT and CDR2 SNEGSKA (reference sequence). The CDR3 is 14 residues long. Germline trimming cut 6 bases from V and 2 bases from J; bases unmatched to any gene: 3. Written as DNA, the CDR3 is TGCAGTGCGTGGACAGGGGGCGGCAATCAGCCCCAGCATTTT. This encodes CSAWTGGGNQPQHF.

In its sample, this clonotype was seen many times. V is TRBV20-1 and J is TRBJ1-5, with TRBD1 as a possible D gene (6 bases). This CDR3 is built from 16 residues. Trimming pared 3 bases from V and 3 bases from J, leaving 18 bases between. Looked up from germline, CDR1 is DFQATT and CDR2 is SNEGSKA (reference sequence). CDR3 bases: TGCAGTGCTAGTAGGCCCCGGGGGGCGAACAATCAGCCCCAGCATTTT. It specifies CSASRPRGANNQPQHF.

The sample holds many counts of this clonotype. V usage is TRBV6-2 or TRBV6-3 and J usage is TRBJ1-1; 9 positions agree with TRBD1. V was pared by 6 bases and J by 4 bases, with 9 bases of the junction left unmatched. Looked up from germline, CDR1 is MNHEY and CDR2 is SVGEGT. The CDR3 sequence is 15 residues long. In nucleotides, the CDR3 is TGTGCCAGCAGCACAGTACAGGGGGCGATCACTGAAGCTTTCTTT. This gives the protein CASSTVQGAITEAFF.

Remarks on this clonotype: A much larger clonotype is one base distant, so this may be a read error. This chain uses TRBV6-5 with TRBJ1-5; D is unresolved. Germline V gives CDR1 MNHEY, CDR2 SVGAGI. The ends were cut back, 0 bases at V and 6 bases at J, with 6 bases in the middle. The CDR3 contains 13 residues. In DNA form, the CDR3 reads TGTGCCAGCAGTTACTCGAAGGGTCAGCCCCAGCATTTT. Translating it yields CASSYSKGQPQHF.